This passage covers 15 T cell receptor beta chains from one sample sequenced in a study of blood T cell repertoires in COVID-19. The protocol was immunoSEQ multiplex PCR, while the TCRdb copy is restricted to in-frame clones and leaves out a portion. The sample holds 15,000 to 20,000 clones, about 93% seen once. Source material: peripheral blood. These TCRs come from a man aged 55 to 70 with active COVID-19.

The chain combines TRBV29-1 with TRBJ1-4, with TRBD1 identical over 9 bases. The CDR3 runs to 17 residues. Trimming took 0 bases from V and 7 from J; bases not matched to a gene: 12. In germline, CDR1 is SQVTM, CDR2 ANQGSEA. DNA of the CDR3: TGCAGCGTTGAAGACGGGACAGGGTCATGGGGCTTTGAAAAACTGTTTTTT. It yields the protein CSVEDGTGSWGFEKLFF. The entire variable domain, with the rest obtained from reference TRBV29-1 and TRBJ1-4, is as follows: SAVISQKPSRDICQRGTSLTIQCQVDSQVTMMFWYRQQPGQSLTLIATANQGSEATYESGFVIDKFPISRPNLTFSTLTVSNMSPEDSSIYLCSVEDGTGSWGFEKLFFGSGTQLSVL.

The chain links TRBV27 to TRBJ2-1; possibly TRBD2 for D (6 bases). Germline CDR1 and CDR2: MNHEY and SMNVEV (reference sequence). CDR3 length equals 16 residues. Deletions cut 1 base from V and 9 bases from J, with 19 bases between. CDR3 bases: TGTGCCAGCAGTTTATTCCCCCCCGCAGGGAGGACTGAGCAGTTCTTC. It encodes CASSLFPPAGRTEQFF.

The rearrangement joins TRBV21-1 to TRBJ1-1; the table calls TRBD1, which could not be checked here. TRBV21-1 is a recognized pseudogene. The CDR3 is 15 residues long. CDR3 coding DNA: TGTGCCAGCAGCAAAACGGAGGTCAGGGGCACTGAAGCTTTCTTT. Translation: CASSKTEVRGTEAFF.

The chain combines TRBV24-1 with TRBJ1-2, with 10 bases fitting TRBD1. The germline CDR1 and CDR2 sequences are KGHDR and SFDVKD. CDR3 length: 14 residues. V lost 5 bases, J lost 8 bases, and 7 bases stayed unmatched. The CDR3 spells CATSAGTGDKGYTF. CDR3 sequence (DNA): TGTGCCACCAGTGCCGGGACAGGGGATAAGGGCTACACCTTC.

The chain joins TRBV13 to TRBJ1-6; D might be TRBD1 (6 bases). The CDR3 consists of 15 residues. V was pared by 6 bases and J by 7 bases, with 16 bases between. Germline V CDR1 and CDR2: PRHDT, FYEKMQ (reference sequence). The CDR3 spells CASRATGLLNSPLHF. In DNA form, the CDR3 reads TGTGCCAGCAGAGCTACAGGGCTACTCAATTCACCCCTCCACTTT.

This clone was observed a single time. J is TRBJ2-4 and V is TRBV6-2 or TRBV6-3, with D tentatively TRBD1 (6 bases). Trimming took off 5 bases at V and 0 bases at J, with 11 bases between the two ends. The CDR3 covers 15 residues. CDR1 MNHEY and CDR2 SVGEGT come from the germline V gene. The CDR3 is CASSMDRIAKNIQYF. CDR3 DNA sequence: TGTGCCAGCAGTATGGACAGAATAGCCAAAAACATTCAGTACTTC.

The chain joins TRBV19 to TRBJ1-4, with 9 bases fitting TRBD1. CDR1 and CDR2 from the germline V gene are LNHDA and SQIVND (reference sequence). The CDR3 consists of 15 residues. V lost 6 bases to trimming and J lost 8 bases; unmatched junction nucleotides: 10. DNA for the CDR3: TGTGCCAGTAGCCCGACCGACAGGGGGTGGGAAAAACTGTTTTTT. It encodes CASSPTDRGWEKLFF. Using reference TRBV19 and TRBJ1-4 for the parts outside the CDR3, the full variable domain is DGGITQSPKYLFRKEGQNVTLSCEQNLNHDAMYWYRQDPGQGLRLIYYSQIVNDFQKGDIAEGYSVSREKKESFPLTVTSAQKNPTAFYLCASSPTDRGWEKLFFGSGTQLSVL.

Only one count was recorded for this clone. The rearrangement links TRBV5-1 to TRBJ1-5; D is perhaps TRBD1 (6 bases). Deletions cut 4 bases from V and 1 base from J, with 12 bases between. From germline, CDR1 is SGHRS and CDR2 YFSETQ. This CDR3 contains 15 residues. The CDR3 coding sequence is TGCGCCAGCAGCCCCGGGGGGGGCAGCAATCAGCCCCAGCATTTT. Protein product: CASSPGGGSNQPQHF.

In this sample, this clone turned up once. The CDR3 bases are TGCGCCAGCAGTGAACAAGACACTGAAGCTTTCTTT. This gives the protein CASSEQDTEAFF. The rearrangement uses TRBV10-1 and TRBJ1-1; no clear D. The V and J ends lost 3 bases and 3 bases respectively, with 5 bases between them. The CDR3 runs to 12 residues. Germline V gives CDR1 WNHNN, CDR2 SYGVQD (reference sequence).

The chain joins TRBV5-4 to TRBJ2-3; no definite D call. CDR3 length: 12 amino acids. Per the germline V gene, CDR1 is SGHNT and CDR2 is YYREEE (reference sequence). V dropped 2 bases and J dropped 2 bases, with 3 bases sitting between them. The CDR3 sequence: CASSFNTDTQYF. In nucleotides, the CDR3 is TGTGCCAGCAGCTTTAACACAGATACGCAGTATTTT.

The rearrangement joins TRBV24-1 to TRBJ2-5, with D possibly being TRBD1 (5 bases). CDR3 length: 15 residues. Germline V CDR1 and CDR2: KGHDR, SFDVKD. The V end lost 2 bases, the J end lost 1 base, and 10 bases lay between the germline ends. The CDR3 DNA reads TGTGCCACCAGTGATTCTTTAGGGGTCCAAGAGACCCAGTACTTC. This encodes CATSDSLGVQETQYF.

CDR3: CASSTQGVGGNTIYF. The CDR3 nucleotides are TGTGCCAGCAGCACGCAGGGGGTTGGTGGAAACACCATATATTTT. The V call is TRBV6-5, the J call TRBJ1-3; 7 bases are shared with TRBD1. After removal of 6 bases from V and 3 bases from J, the junction contained 8 bases not matched to a gene. Germline V gives CDR1 MNHEY, CDR2 SVGAGI. This CDR3 spans 15 amino acids.

The chain joins TRBV12-3 or TRBV12-4 to TRBJ1-1; 7 positions match TRBD1. The CDR3 has 13 residues. The ends lost 6 bases at V and 4 bases at J; junction bases unmatched: 5. The CDR3 DNA follows: TGTGCCAGCAGCCCGACAGGGTTCACTGAAGCTTTCTTT. It codes for CASSPTGFTEAFF.

The gene calls are TRBV7-9 and TRBJ1-2; 11 nucleotides agree with TRBD1. J was trimmed by 7 bases and V by 5 bases; bases with no gene match: 12. The length of the CDR3 is 16 residues. Germline-derived CDR1 and CDR2 are SEHNR and FQNEAQ (reference sequence). DNA of the CDR3: TGTGCCAGCAGCAACAGCTCGGGACAGGGGGTGGTTGGCTACACCTTC. This translates into CASSNSSGQGVVGYTF.

The chain joins TRBV5-4 to TRBJ2-1, with TRBD1 identical over 7 bases. The CDR3 covers 15 residues. Germline lookup yields CDR1 SGHNT and CDR2 YYREEE (reference sequence). V trimming: 4 bases; J trimming: 0 bases; junction bases outside the gene matches: 4. CDR3 region: CASSPRGSSYNEQFF. CDR3 nucleotide sequence: TGTGCCAGCAGCCCCAGGGGGAGCTCCTACAATGAGCAGTTCTTC. Variable domain in full (rest from reference TRBV5-4 and TRBJ2-1): ETGVTQSPTHLIKTRGQQVTLRCSSQSGHNTVSWYQQALGQGPQFIFQYYREEENGRGNFPPRFSGLQFPNYSSELNVNALELDDSALYLCASSPRGSSYNEQFFGPGTRLTVL.